One T cell receptor (beta chain) is described in this entry. Its specificity is not known. This sample is part of a study of cytomegalovirus exposure and HLA in healthy donors. Study-level results: In vitro, a few CMV-associated chains proved specific for CMV antigens.

Assay used: immunoSEQ multiplex PCR; TCRdb lists only in-frame clones, some missing. The sample consists of 250,000 to 400,000 clones, approximately 85% of them appearing once. Trimming cost V 2 bases and J 3 bases, with 9 bases left between them. CDR3 size: 14 residues. The germline CDR1 and CDR2 sequences are SGDLS and YYNGEE. Sequencing used PBMCs. The clonotype comes from a man aged 30-40 years in good health and CMV-seronegative. The rearrangement joins TRBV9 to TRBJ1-5; no definite D call. The CDR3 DNA reads TGTGCCAGCAGCGTTGGCACCGACAATCAGCCCCAGCATTTT. This gives the protein CASSVGTDNQPQHF.